One sample yielded the 21 T cell receptor beta chains listed below, sequenced in a study of blood T cell repertoires in COVID-19 (dated by TCRdb to the early 2020s). Library preparation employed the immunoSEQ multiplex PCR assay. Here the immuneACCESS table is served through TCRdb, limited to in-frame sequences with V and J called. Missing clones are a known gap in these copies; in checked studies unresolved V genes cover under half, and the rest lacks a known reason. The sample table records 350,000 to 450,000 clones; approximately 81% of these occur just once. The ten largest clones capture roughly 3.6% of the sample. Sequenced: peripheral blood. The receptors stem from a woman between 18 and 29 years old with acute or convalescent COVID-19.

The chain combines TRBV25-1 with TRBJ1-1; unclear D gene. V was shortened by 6 bases and J by 3 bases, with 14 bases between the two germline ends. The CDR3 contains 14 residues. Germline CDR1 and CDR2: MGHDK and SYGVNS. The CDR3, as DNA: TGTGCCAGCAGCCGACTTCCCTTGGACACTGAAGCTTTCTTT. Protein: CASSRLPLDTEAFF.

The chain carries TRBV4-1 and TRBJ2-1; 10 bases agree with TRBD2. Unmatched junction bases numbered 3, after V lost 7 bases and J lost 6 bases. Germline V gives CDR1 MGHRA, CDR2 YSYEKL. CDR3 length equals 13 residues. CDR3 sequence reads: CASTAGGLNEQFF. The CDR3, as DNA: TGCGCCAGCACAGCGGGAGGGCTCAATGAGCAGTTCTTC.

The chain links TRBV6-5 to TRBJ1-1; D remains ambiguous. Germline loops: CDR1 MNHEY, CDR2 SVGAGI. This CDR3 has 13 amino acids. V was clipped by 7 bases and J by 5 bases, with 14 bases between them. CDR3 nucleotide sequence: TGTGCCAGCACTAACGTGGGAGGGACTGAAGCTTTCTTT. Amino acid sequence: CASTNVGGTEAFF.

CDR3: CASSSYGYGEKLFF. As DNA, the CDR3 is TGTGCCAGCAGTTCCTACGGGTACGGTGAAAAACTGTTTTTT. The genes are TRBV6-5 and TRBJ1-4; no reliable D call. Germline-derived CDR1 and CDR2 are MNHEY and SVGAGI. The CDR3 is made up of 14 amino acids. Trimming removed 4 bases from V and 7 bases from J, with 13 bases in between.

The DNA for the CDR3 is TGTGCCAGCAGGAGTAGCGGGGTATCCTACGAGCAGTACTTC. This gives the protein CASRSSGVSYEQYF. This rearrangement joins TRBV27 to TRBJ2-7; 8 nucleotides agree with TRBD2. The length of the CDR3 is 14 residues. With 6 bases clipped from V and 1 base from J, the junction kept 5 bases outside the gene matches. Germline values: CDR1 MNHEY, CDR2 SMNVEV (reference sequence).

The rearrangement links TRBV27 to TRBJ1-5; maybe TRBD1 (6 bases). The CDR3 contains 15 residues. The V gene lost 5 bases and the J gene lost 2 bases, with 13 bases spanning the gap. The germline gives CDR1 MNHEY, CDR2 SMNVEV (reference sequence). The CDR3 sequence is CASSNSTGGNQPQHF. In DNA form, the CDR3 reads TGTGCCAGCAGTAACTCGACAGGAGGCAATCAGCCCCAGCATTTT.

The chain recombines TRBV5-1 with TRBJ2-1, with 13 bases aligning to TRBD2. Germline loops: CDR1 SGHRS, CDR2 YFSETQ. Trimming took 5 bases from V and 15 from J; bases not matched to a gene: 11. The CDR3 contains 14 residues. CDR3 sequence reads: CASRGGLAGIILFF. In DNA, the CDR3 is TGCGCCAGCAGAGGGGGACTAGCGGGGATAATACTGTTCTTC.

Concerning this clone: A read error may produce the germline difference seen at one junction end. This chain joins TRBV5-6 and TRBJ1-1; D is unresolved. CDR1 is SGHDT and CDR2 is YYEEEE in the germline V gene. The length of the CDR3 is 12 residues. The CDR3 sequence is CASSLMETEPFF. The CDR3 nucleotides are TGTGCCAGCAGCTTGATGGAGACTGAACCTTTCTTT.

The chain has TRBV7-9 and TRBJ2-1, with TRBD2 matching 7 bases. Looked up from germline, CDR1 is SEHNR and CDR2 is FQNEAQ (reference sequence). The ends lost 5 bases at V and 7 bases at J; junction bases unmatched: 20. The CDR3 has 18 residues. CDR3 nucleotide sequence: TGTGCCAGCAGCACCGGGACTAACCAGATAACCACCGAGAATGAGCAGTTCTTC. Protein product: CASSTGTNQITTENEQFF.

The rearrangement uses TRBV7-2 and TRBJ2-1; 9 nucleotides match TRBD2. This CDR3 has 15 residues. V gave up 2 bases and J gave up 7 bases; unmatched junction bases: 6. Per the germline V gene, CDR1 is SGHTA and CDR2 is FQGNSA. CDR3 residues: CASSLSGLATNEQFF. DNA of the CDR3: TGTGCCAGCAGCTTATCGGGACTAGCAACTAATGAGCAGTTCTTC.

This chain links TRBV27 with TRBJ2-7; D gene uncertain. The length of the CDR3 is 13 residues. Trimming stripped 6 bases from V and 7 bases from J, with 16 bases between. Germline V CDR1 and CDR2: MNHEY, SMNVEV (reference sequence). The CDR3 spells CASRHTYTEEQYF. CDR3 DNA: TGTGCCAGCAGGCATACTTACACGGAGGAGCAGTACTTC.

The gene calls are TRBV4-1 and TRBJ2-3, with D maybe TRBD2 (6 bases). The V and J ends lost 1 base and 2 bases respectively, with 16 bases between them. The CDR3 sequence is 17 residues long. Germline V CDR1 and CDR2: MGHRA, YSYEKL. The CDR3 nucleotides read TGCGCCAGCAGCCAAGGCGTTAGGGACTTGGCCACAGATACGCAGTATTTT. Its translation: CASSQGVRDLATDTQYF.

V and J are TRBV29-1 and TRBJ2-1; 7 bases map to TRBD2. Trimming cost V 8 bases and J 7 bases; bases outside gene matches: 11. Germline V gene data show CDR1 as SQVTM and CDR2 as ANQGSEA. The CDR3 loop spans 13 amino acids. The CDR3 DNA reads as TGCAGCATCAGGGATTGGCGGGAGAATGAGCAGTTCTTC. It is translated as CSIRDWRENEQFF.

The rearrangement uses TRBV5-8 and TRBJ2-7, with D perhaps TRBD1 (5 bases). Per the germline V gene, CDR1 is SGHTS and CDR2 is YDEGEE. The CDR3 totals 13 residues. The germline V and J ends were trimmed by 4 bases and 4 bases, with 12 bases remaining between them. CDR3 coding DNA: TGTGCCAGCAGCCCCGACAGAGAGTACGAGCAGTACTTC. Protein: CASSPDREYEQYF.

The genes are TRBV27 and TRBJ1-1; 10 nucleotides line up with TRBD1. The CDR3 has 15 amino acids. The V and J ends lost 4 bases and 3 bases, in that order; junction bases with no gene match: 5. Germline V gene lookup returns CDR1 MNHEY and CDR2 SMNVEV (reference sequence). DNA for the CDR3: TGTGCCAGCAGTTCAAGACAGGGGGCCGACACTGAAGCTTTCTTT. It translates to CASSSRQGADTEAFF.

The CDR3 nucleotides are TGTGCCAGCAGTAATCAGGGCGGGGGTTATGGAGCTTTCTTT. Protein sequence: CASSNQGGGYGAFF. The chain is built from TRBV7-2 and TRBJ1-1; possibly TRBD1 for D (5 bases). Germline values: CDR1 SGHTA, CDR2 FQGNSA. This CDR3 region has 14 residues. Trimming took off 6 bases at V and 10 bases at J, with 21 bases between the two ends.

The gene calls are TRBV6-5 and TRBJ1-1; 8 nucleotides agree with TRBD1. Per germline, CDR1 MNHEY and CDR2 SVGAGI. V gave up 1 base and J gave up 6 bases; unmatched junction bases: 10. CDR3 length: 16 amino acids. This CDR3 reads CASSYLLQGGVSEAFF. CDR3 bases: TGTGCCAGCAGTTACTTATTACAGGGGGGTGTGTCTGAAGCTTTCTTT.

The V and J genes are TRBV9 and TRBJ2-7; maybe TRBD2 (5 bases). The CDR3 contains 17 residues. Germline values: CDR1 SGDLS, CDR2 YYNGEE. Between the trimmed V and J ends, which lost 0 bases and 2 bases, there was a span of 18 bases. The CDR3 is CASSVATSDSPTYEQYF. The CDR3, as DNA: TGTGCCAGCAGCGTAGCGACTTCGGACTCGCCGACCTACGAGCAGTACTTC.

The chain recombines TRBV29-1 with TRBJ1-4; the D gene is possibly TRBD1 (6 bases). From germline, CDR1 is SQVTM and CDR2 ANQGSEA. Between the trimmed V and J ends, which lost 6 bases and 7 bases, there was a span of 12 bases. The CDR3 has 12 residues. The CDR3 protein is CSVGHSPEKLFF. The CDR3 DNA is TGCAGCGTGGGACATTCCCCTGAAAAACTGTTTTTT.

This chain links TRBV9 with TRBJ1-1; 10 nucleotides agree with TRBD1. Per the germline V gene, CDR1 is SGDLS and CDR2 is YYNGEE. The CDR3 spans 15 residues. Trimming took 4 bases from V and 11 from J; bases not matched to a gene: 14. The CDR3 here is CASSPGTLTGGYAFF. In DNA form, the CDR3 reads TGTGCCAGCAGCCCCGGAACCCTGACAGGGGGCTATGCTTTCTTT.

V usage is TRBV5-1 and J usage is TRBJ1-5, with D tentatively TRBD1 (5 bases). The CDR3 is 15 residues long. Deletions cut 1 base from V and 0 bases from J, with 8 bases between. Germline values: CDR1 SGHRS, CDR2 YFSETQ. CDR3 region: CASSLSGNSNQPQHF. For the CDR3, the DNA is TGCGCCAGCAGCTTGTCAGGGAATAGCAATCAGCCCCAGCATTTT.